Listed below are T cell receptor beta chains from one sample, sequenced in a study of blood T cell repertoires in COVID-19. Sequenced by immunoSEQ multiplex PCR; TCRdb stores in-frame clones only, minus some. The data contain tens of thousands of clones, 80% to 95% of them singletons. The source material was peripheral blood. The origin of the receptors is a man in his sixties with acute or convalescent COVID-19. CDR3s include the opening cysteine and the closing phenylalanine or tryptophan. The D gene is left open where the match is weak. Not every row has a clone size; where given, it reads once, few, many or a size class.

d_call,v_call,j_call,clone_size,cdr3_nt,cdr3_aa
NA,TRBV28,TRBJ1-4,NA,NA,CASSTSGQGINEKLFF
TRBD2,TRBV19,TRBJ2-7,NA,TGTGCCACAGCGGGATCCTACGAGCAGTACTTC,CATAGSYEQYF
NA,TRBV5-5,TRBJ1-2,NA,TGTGCCAGCACCCAAACTCTATGGGGCCGGCAAGGCTACACCTTC,CASTQTLWGRQGYTF
NA,TRBV6-5,TRBJ1-2,NA,TGTGCCAGCACCTCATCGTTCGGACACACGAGCGGCTACACCTTC,CASTSSFGHTSGYTF
TRBD2,TRBV7-3,TRBJ2-3,once,TGTGCCAGCAGCGACGGACTAGCGGGAGGAATCACAGATACGCAGTATTTT,CASSDGLAGGITDTQYF
NA,TRBV5-5,TRBJ1-1,NA,TGTGCCAGCAGCTTGGTGAGTACAGGATGGGAGAACACTGAAGCTTTCTTT,CASSLVSTGWENTEAFF
TRBD2,TRBV5-1,TRBJ2-1,NA,TGCGCCAGCAGTCTAGGACTAGCGGGAGGTACCTACAATGAGCAGTTCTTC,CASSLGLAGGTYNEQFF
TRBD1,TRBV23-1,TRBJ1-5,NA,TGCGCCAGCAGTCTAAGGGGGCGCTTAGGTCATTTT,CASSLRGRLGHF
NA,TRBV12-3/TRBV12-4,TRBJ1-3,NA,TGTGCCAGCATGGCGGGAGGAAACACCATATATTTT,CASMAGGNTIYF
TRBD1,TRBV11-3,TRBJ1-2,few,TGTGCCAGCAGTTCGGCCGGGACAGAGTATGGCTACACCTTC,CASSSAGTEYGYTF
NA,TRBV4-1,TRBJ1-4,NA,TGCGCCAGCAGCCAAGTTGCACAAGCAACTAATGAAAAACTGTTTTTT,CASSQVAQATNEKLFF
TRBD2,TRBV19,TRBJ2-7,NA,TGTGCCAGTAGTATAGCCAGCGGGATCCCTCTGGACTACGAGCAGTACTTC,CASSIASGIPLDYEQYF
TRBD1,TRBV19,TRBJ2-3,NA,TGTGCCAGTAGTCGGTCGACAGGGGTAGATACGCAGTATTTT,CASSRSTGVDTQYF
NA,TRBV25-1,TRBJ1-2,NA,TGTGCCAGCAGTGAAATAGGGGCGAACTATGGCTACACCTTC,CASSEIGANYGYTF
TRBD1,TRBV11-2,TRBJ2-7,NA,TGTGCCAGCAGATCCATCCGACAGGGTGCGGGCCTATTCTACGAGCAGTACTTC,CASRSIRQGAGLFYEQYF
NA,TRBV13,TRBJ1-3,NA,TGTGCCAGCAGCCCAGGGGCAGACAGGTGGAACACCATATATTTT,CASSPGADRWNTIYF
TRBD2,TRBV4-3,TRBJ2-2,NA,TGCGCCAGCAGCCCCACTAGCGGGTTTAACACCGGGGAGCTGTTTTTT,CASSPTSGFNTGELFF
NA,TRBV7-2,TRBJ2-1,NA,TGTGCCAGCAGAGGGGCGGGACCTTTGGAGCAGTTCTTC,CASRGAGPLEQFF
NA,TRBV10-1,TRBJ1-1,NA,TGCGCCAGCCAGATACGGGACACTGAAGCTTTCTTT,CASQIRDTEAFF
TRBD2,TRBV5-4,TRBJ2-5,NA,TGTGCCAGCAGCCCGGGACTAGCGGGAGGGAGGGAGACCCAGTACTTC,CASSPGLAGGRETQYF
TRBD1,TRBV6-5,TRBJ2-7,few,TGTGCCAGCAGTTACCTCGGACAGGGAAGCGAGCAGTACTTC,CASSYLGQGSEQYF
TRBD1,TRBV5-1,TRBJ1-1,NA,TGCGCCAGCAGCTTAAGACAGGGAGGAGGCACTGAAGCTTTCTTT,CASSLRQGGGTEAFF
TRBD2,TRBV11-3,TRBJ2-6,once,TGTGCCAGCAGCTCCCGCCCTAAACTAGCGGGGGACTCTGGGGCCAACGTCCTGACTTTC,CASSSRPKLAGDSGANVLTF
TRBD1,TRBV24-1,TRBJ1-3,NA,TGTGCCACCAGTGATCCCGGGACAGGGGGAAACACCATATATTTT,CATSDPGTGGNTIYF
TRBD1,TRBV19,TRBJ1-2,once,TGTGCCAGTAGTATCGGGACAGACAGGAACAGCTATGGCTACACCTTC,CASSIGTDRNSYGYTF
NA,TRBV6-6,TRBJ1-4,NA,TGTGCCAGCAGTCGAGACAACAGGGAAGCTAATGAAAAACTGTTTTTT,CASSRDNREANEKLFF
TRBD1,TRBV3-1/TRBV3-2,TRBJ1-4,NA,TGTGCCAGCAGCCAAGTGAACAGGGGATGGGAAAAACTGTTTTTT,CASSQVNRGWEKLFF
TRBD2,TRBV29-1,TRBJ2-1,NA,TGCAGCGTTGGACGGGAGGGGGGTGAGCAGTTCTTC,CSVGREGGEQFF
NA,TRBV6-2/TRBV6-3,TRBJ2-5,NA,TGTGCCAGCAGCCTGGGGGGGCCGGAGGAGACCCAGTACTTC,CASSLGGPEETQYF
TRBD1,TRBV6-5,TRBJ2-1,NA,TGTGCCAGCAGTTACTCTAGACAGGGGAGAAATGAGCAGTTCTTC,CASSYSRQGRNEQFF
NA,TRBV5-1,TRBJ1-1,once,TGCGCCAGCAGCGTCGGACAGCTTATGAACACTGAAGCTTTCTTT,CASSVGQLMNTEAFF
TRBD1,TRBV27,TRBJ1-1,NA,TGTGCCAGCAGTTCGACAGGGGGCACTGAAGCTTTCTTT,CASSSTGGTEAFF
NA,TRBV6-5,TRBJ1-3,NA,TGTGCCAGCAGCCGAGGCATCGTCTCTGGAAACACCATATATTTT,CASSRGIVSGNTIYF
TRBD2,TRBV7-2,TRBJ2-3,NA,TGTGCCAGCAGCTTGTTACTAGCGGGAGTCGATACGCAGTATTTT,CASSLLLAGVDTQYF
TRBD2,TRBV2,TRBJ2-7,NA,TGTGCCAGCAGTTACGGGGGGACCTCCTACGAGCAGTACTTC,CASSYGGTSYEQYF
NA,TRBV11-3,TRBJ1-2,once,TGTGCCAGCAGCTTAATTTATTCAGGAGGGCTTTCCTATGGCTACACCTTC,CASSLIYSGGLSYGYTF
NA,TRBV9,TRBJ2-1,NA,TGTGCCAGCAGCGTAGACAATGGGCAGGGGTCCTACAATGAGCAGTTCTTC,CASSVDNGQGSYNEQFF
NA,TRBV5-1,TRBJ1-2,NA,TGCGCCAGCGGCCGGGACATTTCTAACTATGGCTACACCTTC,CASGRDISNYGYTF
TRBD1,TRBV7-2,TRBJ2-7,few,TGTGCCAGCAGCCCGGACAGGGGAGAGTACGAGCAGTACTTC,CASSPDRGEYEQYF
NA,TRBV5-8,TRBJ1-2,NA,TGTGCCAGCAGCCCTAATGGCGGCTATGGCTACACCTTC,CASSPNGGYGYTF
TRBD2,TRBV3-1/TRBV3-2,TRBJ2-7,NA,TGTGCCAGCAGCCTTGCCTCCGGGACTAGCAGATACGAGCAGTACTTC,CASSLASGTSRYEQYF
TRBD2,TRBV6-4,TRBJ2-1,NA,TGTGCCAGCAGTGACTCGGGGACTAGCGGTTACAATGAGCAGTTCTTC,CASSDSGTSGYNEQFF
TRBD2,TRBV15,TRBJ2-3,NA,TGTGCCACCAGCAGATACACTAGCGGCTCGGGAGATACGCAGTATTTT,CATSRYTSGSGDTQYF
NA,TRBV6-2/TRBV6-3,TRBJ1-5,few,TGTGCCAGCAGTTACTCGAGGGGCAGGGGCATGGGCAATCAGCCCCAGCATTTT,CASSYSRGRGMGNQPQHF
NA,TRBV5-4,TRBJ2-7,NA,TGTGCCAGCAGCTTAGAGCGGGCCTCCTACGAGCAGTACTTC,CASSLERASYEQYF
TRBD2,TRBV11-3,TRBJ2-1,NA,TGTGCCAGCAGCAAGACTAGCGGGAGTTCCAATGAGCAGTTCTTC,CASSKTSGSSNEQFF